This T cell receptor (beta chain) was sequenced for a study of T-cell memory formation after mild COVID-19. The CDR3 runs 13 residues. Trimming at V came to 6 bases and at J to 4 bases, leaving 5 bases not matched to a gene. Germline CDR1 is SQVTM and CDR2 is ANQGSEA. TCRdb passed the 5' RACE reads through MiXCR, listing each CDR3 protein once. The profile shows fewer than 600,000 distinct CDR3 sequences, less than 25% of them singletons. About this clonotype itself: Antigen specificity is unknown.

Study results and limitations: Clones shrinking between day 15 and 85 showed a balanced CD4/CD8 split, and those that grew later tilted toward CD4+.

This TCR was recovered from an adult woman who had mild COVID-19 (a few samples of this study predate the infection). Cell type and time point are not known. Sequenced: PBMCs or a T cell subset sorted from them (not recorded which). The chain is built from TRBV29-1 and TRBJ2-5; 10 bases agree with TRBD2. For the CDR3, the DNA is TGCAGCGTCAAGCGGGGGGGCTCAGAGACCCAGTACTTC. Protein: CSVKRGGSETQYF.